Sequencing of this T cell receptor beta chain was carried out in a study of the immune and genomic landscape of osteosarcoma (dated by TCRdb to 2020 to 2022). With regard to the full study: The overall cohort included 45 to 50 pediatric and adult patients with high-grade osteosarcoma, and the median age at diagnosis was roughly 25 years (range about 5-81). To characterize the osteosarcoma immunogenomic landscape, the TCR sequencing results were combined with transcriptome, protein array and immunostaining data. To define immunogenic potential, the study profiled osteosarcoma specimens using whole genome, RNA and T-cell receptor sequencing, along with immunohistochemistry and reverse phase protein arrays. Patients in the overall cohort were around 60% male, and over 75% presented with localized disease at diagnosis. The goal of the study was to explain why immune checkpoint inhibitors have shown limited clinical activity in osteosarcoma. Each of a few patients provided a couple of samples from the same tumor site. The cohort was enriched for poor-risk disease, with 73% showing unfavorable pathologic response to standard therapy and around 70% deceased.

As concerns this clone: Its antigen is still unknown. Per-nucleotide qualities are absent, and no much larger clonotype sits a single base away.

The full study reports these points: Along with the frozen tumor specimens, matched blood was collected from just a couple of patients. In five cases, the repertoire was dominated by a single hyperexpanded clone, and fewer than 100 T-cell clonotypes were detected in all five cases. Overall, productive TCR clonality was low, with a mean of 0.09 and a maximum of 0.3, which suggests limited clonal expansion of T cells. Because osteosarcoma is rare and all possible samples were collected, sample size was not determined by any statistical method. TCR productive clonality was greater in the immune-hot C3 cluster than in the cold C1 cluster, although TCR productive clonality remained low overall. Clonality benchmarks came from external normal skin and healthy peripheral blood data rather than matched normal tissue.

TCR beta chain CDR3 regions were immunosequenced using the ImmunoSEQ Assay (Adaptive Biotechnologies). As for the original processing: The ImmunoSEQ Analyzer platform was used to export TCRB rearrangements, read counts, read proportions and gene usage. T-cell clonality was calculated from productive rearrangements as 1 minus Pielou's evenness. Clonal space homeostasis binned clonotypes as rare, small, medium, large or hyperexpanded (0.01 to 1 of the repertoire). TCR productive clonality was compared across immune clusters C1, C2 and C3 using the Wilcoxon rank sum test. TCRdb carries this immuneACCESS record with in-frame sequences only. Its versions omit some clonotypes, under half of them owing to an unresolved V gene in the studies checked, with the rest unexplained. V, J and clone size are taken as reported in that table, and D and trimming were inferred from the DNA itself. In all, the sample holds some 780 clones, and over 60% of those were seen once. More than 15% of the sample lies in the top ten.

Post-treatment primary, local recurrence and metastasis tumors from poor-prognosis patients were used as specimens. Input material: tumor tissue from a local recurrence in the calf muscle. The cell subset or site label, read with the paper, signifies: locally recurrent osteosarcoma tumor. The source is a woman aged 55-69 years with osteosarcoma. The age is the age at diagnosis.

The CDR3 here reads CASSLGAVGRGDTQYF. The nucleotide sequence reads TGTGCCAGCAGCTTAGGGGCAGTGGGAAGGGGAGATACGCAGTATTTT. The chain joins TRBV7-9 to TRBJ2-3; perhaps TRBD1 is the D gene, with 5 bases matching. Measured from the cysteine to the phenylalanine, the CDR3 is 16 residues long. The read is trimmed to its CDR3 DNA, 48 bases read in frame from base 1. The germline V gene (reference sequence) provides CDR1 SEHNR and CDR2 FQNEAQ. The junction shows trimming of 1 base on V and 5 bases on J, plus 16 bases between the germline ends. With the portions outside the CDR3 filled from the reference TRBV7-9 and TRBJ2-3 genes, the complete variable region becomes DTGVSQNPRHKITKRGQNVTFRCDPISEHNRLYWYRQTLGQGPEFLTYFQNEAQLEKSRLLSDRFSAERPKGSFSTLEIQRTEQGDSAMYLCASSLGAVGRGDTQYFGPGTRLTVL.